A selection of T cell receptor beta chains follows, all from one sample in a study of molecular identifiers for immune sequencing clone quantification. TCRdb analysed the PCR reads with MiXCR anew, one entry per CDR3 protein. The sample holds around 54,000 distinct CDR3 sequences, less than 25% seen once. Sequencing was done on a sample of naive CD8+ T cells from blood, with Jurkat cell RNA spiked in. These receptors all come from a human donor in good health. Some libraries in this study had Jurkat cell RNA spiked in. CDR3s include the opening cysteine and the closing phenylalanine or tryptophan. The order of the fields is clone size, V gene, D gene, J gene, CDR3 protein, CDR3 DNA. A D gene is named only where the DNA matches it firmly. A row's size may be missing; if present it is once, few, many or a size class.

size: few; V: TRBV11-2; D: NA; J: TRBJ2-7; CDR3: CASSLELGTYEQYF; DNA: TGTGCCAGCAGCTTAGAACTAGGGACCTACGAGCAGTACTTC
size: many; V: TRBV7-2; D: TRBD1; J: TRBJ2-7; CDR3: CASSLGGQGIDYEQYF; DNA: TGTGCCAGCAGCTTAGGGGGACAGGGTATCGACTACGAGCAGTACTTC
size: few; V: TRBV27; D: TRBD1; J: TRBJ2-5; CDR3: CASSFWGQYQETQYF; DNA: TGTGCCAGCAGTTTTTGGGGACAGTACCAAGAGACCCAGTACTTC
size: many; V: TRBV21-1; D: NA; J: TRBJ2-2; CDR3: CAINTRTSGAQNTGELFF; DNA: TGTGCCATTAACACCAGGACTAGCGGGGCGCAAAACACCGGGGAGCTGTTTTTT
size: many; V: TRBV5-6; D: TRBD1; J: TRBJ1-5; CDR3: CASSFSRGQPQHF; DNA: TGTGCCAGCAGCTTCTCCAGGGGGCAGCCCCAGCATTTT
size: NA; V: TRBV10-3; D: NA; J: TRBJ2-7; CDR3: CAISDVQLYEQYF; DNA: TGTGCCATCAGTGACGTACAGCTCTACGAGCAGTACTTC
size: NA; V: TRBV11-2; D: NA; J: TRBJ2-5; CDR3: CASTGPEVDQHF; DNA: TGTGCCAGCACCGGGCCGGAGGTTGACCAGCACTTC
size: many; V: TRBV7-2; D: NA; J: TRBJ1-1; CDR3: CASSASGAAGDTEAFF; DNA: TGTGCCAGCAGCGCCAGCGGAGCGGCCGGGGACACTGAAGCTTTCTTT
size: NA; V: TRBV4-3; D: NA; J: TRBJ1-5; CDR3: CARSQDRPPSNQPQHF; DNA: TGCGCCCGCAGCCAAGATCGGCCCCCTAGCAATCAGCCCCAGCATTTT
size: many; V: TRBV11-2; D: NA; J: TRBJ2-3; CDR3: CASSLVGTWTDTQYF; DNA: TGTGCCAGCAGCTTAGTTGGGACTTGGACAGATACGCAGTATTTT
size: many; V: TRBV6-5; D: TRBD1; J: TRBJ1-1; CDR3: CATLDRYLNTEAFF; DNA: TGTGCCACTTTGGACAGGTACTTGAACACTGAAGCTTTCTTT
size: many; V: TRBV21-1; D: NA; J: TRBJ1-1; CDR3: CASSKLDRTGAFF; DNA: TGTGCCAGCAGCAAGTTGGACAGGACGGGAGCTTTCTTT
size: many; V: TRBV6-1; D: NA; J: TRBJ2-3; CDR3: CASSDLWGTSTDTQYF; DNA: TGTGCCAGCAGTGACTTGTGGGGGACTAGCACAGATACGCAGTATTTT
size: many; V: TRBV20-1; D: TRBD2; J: TRBJ2-7; CDR3: CSASAAPLAGGYEQYF; DNA: TGCAGTGCTAGTGCAGCACCTTTAGCGGGAGGGTACGAGCAGTACTTC
size: many; V: TRBV5-4; D: NA; J: TRBJ2-7; CDR3: CASSLADDYEQYF; DNA: TGTGCCAGCAGCTTGGCCGATGACTACGAGCAGTACTTC
size: NA; V: TRBV7-2; D: NA; J: TRBJ1-1; CDR3: CASSLAPLNTEAFF; DNA: TGTGCCAGCAGCTTAGCGCCGTTGAACACTGAAGCTTTCTTT
size: NA; V: TRBV12-3/TRBV12-4; D: NA; J: TRBJ2-7; CDR3: CASSLQGDEQYF; DNA: TGTGCCAGCAGTCTACAGGGAGACGAGCAGTACTTC
size: many; V: TRBV12-5; D: NA; J: TRBJ2-3; CDR3: CASKPARGEVSDTQYF; DNA: TGTGCTAGCAAACCGGCCAGGGGCGAGGTTTCAGATACGCAGTATTTT
size: NA; V: TRBV6-5; D: NA; J: TRBJ2-3; CDR3: CASSYSGTTDTQYF; DNA: TGTGCCAGCAGTTACTCGGGGACCACAGATACGCAGTATTTT
size: many; V: TRBV7-6; D: NA; J: TRBJ2-3; CDR3: CASSTFPADTQYF; DNA: TGTGCCAGCAGCACCTTTCCGGCAGATACGCAGTATTTT
size: NA; V: TRBV6-2/TRBV6-3; D: TRBD1; J: TRBJ2-6; CDR3: CASSGRDRADSGANVQTF; DNA: TGTGCCAGCTCAGGCAGGGACAGGGCTGACTCTGGGGCCAACGTCCAGACTTTC
size: NA; V: TRBV5-1; D: NA; J: TRBJ1-1; CDR3: CASSSDSFNTEAFF; DNA: TGCGCCAGCAGCTCCGACAGCTTTAACACTGAAGCTTTCTTT
size: many; V: TRBV11-2; D: TRBD1; J: TRBJ2-5; CDR3: CASSLGTGGLETQYF; DNA: TGTGCCAGCAGCTTGGGAACAGGGGGATTAGAGACCCAGTACTTC
size: many; V: TRBV12-3/TRBV12-4; D: NA; J: TRBJ2-2; CDR3: CASSPTGTGELFF; DNA: TGTGCCAGCAGTCCGACGGGTACCGGGGAGCTGTTTTTT
size: many; V: TRBV6-5; D: NA; J: TRBJ2-7; CDR3: CASSYGGSAYEQYF; DNA: TGTGCCAGCAGTTATGGGGGGTCCGCCTACGAGCAGTACTTC
size: many; V: TRBV6-2/TRBV6-3; D: TRBD1; J: TRBJ2-5; CDR3: CASSYGDRGETQYF; DNA: TGTGCCAGCAGTTACGGGGACAGGGGAGAGACCCAGTACTTC
size: many; V: TRBV11-2; D: NA; J: TRBJ1-1; CDR3: CASSLGEEAFF; DNA: TGTGCCAGCAGCTTAGGGGAAGAAGCTTTCTTT
size: NA; V: TRBV27; D: TRBD1; J: TRBJ2-3; CDR3: CASSLLQGAGLVDTQYF; DNA: TGTGCCAGCAGTTTACTACAGGGGGCAGGGTTAGTAGATACGCAGTATTTT
size: many; V: TRBV29-1; D: TRBD2; J: TRBJ2-5; CDR3: CSVEDGGTSGLGAQYF; DNA: TGCAGCGTTGAAGATGGTGGGACTAGCGGACTGGGGGCCCAGTACTTC
size: many; V: TRBV30; D: NA; J: TRBJ1-1; CDR3: CAWSAPGHLNTEAFF; DNA: TGTGCCTGGAGTGCCCCGGGACACTTGAACACTGAAGCTTTCTTT
size: NA; V: TRBV20-1; D: TRBD2; J: TRBJ2-5; CDR3: CSGGAGGQETQYF; DNA: TGCAGCGGGGGGGCGGGAGGGCAAGAGACCCAGTACTTC
size: many; V: TRBV30; D: NA; J: TRBJ1-1; CDR3: CAWSDAPGLLNTEAFF; DNA: TGTGCCTGGAGTGACGCACCGGGACTGCTGAACACTGAAGCTTTCTTT
size: many; V: TRBV5-1; D: NA; J: TRBJ1-1; CDR3: CASRYDSDNLNTEAFF; DNA: TGCGCCAGCAGGTATGACAGTGATAATCTGAACACTGAAGCTTTCTTT
size: many; V: TRBV28; D: TRBD1; J: TRBJ1-2; CDR3: CASSSRGRDGYTF; DNA: TGTGCCAGCAGTTCCAGGGGGCGTGACGGCTACACCTTC
size: many; V: TRBV27; D: TRBD2; J: TRBJ2-5; CDR3: CASSQRTSLSQETQYF; DNA: TGTGCCAGCAGTCAACGGACTAGCTTATCACAAGAGACCCAGTACTTC
size: many; V: TRBV29-1; D: TRBD1; J: TRBJ2-7; CDR3: CSVAGPTGGVHEQYF; DNA: TGCAGCGTTGCCGGACCTACAGGGGGTGTCCACGAGCAGTACTTC
size: many; V: TRBV7-9; D: NA; J: TRBJ2-3; CDR3: CASSLVSADTQYF; DNA: TGTGCCAGCAGCTTAGTTTCTGCAGATACGCAGTATTTT
size: few; V: TRBV27; D: TRBD1; J: TRBJ1-1; CDR3: CASSLETGGLGTEAFF; DNA: TGTGCCAGCAGTTTAGAAACAGGGGGGCTCGGCACTGAAGCTTTCTTT
size: many; V: TRBV7-2; D: TRBD2; J: TRBJ2-5; CDR3: CASSLGLAGVETQYF; DNA: TGTGCCAGCAGCTTAGGTTTAGCGGGGGTGGAGACCCAGTACTTC
size: few; V: TRBV19; D: TRBD1; J: TRBJ2-1; CDR3: CASTGTAWDEQFF; DNA: TGTGCCAGTACCGGGACAGCCTGGGATGAGCAGTTCTTC
size: NA; V: TRBV6-2/TRBV6-3; D: NA; J: TRBJ1-1; CDR3: CASRLGVGGTEAFF; DNA: TGTGCCAGCAGACTAGGCGTGGGGGGCACTGAAGCTTTCTTT
size: many; V: TRBV5-1; D: NA; J: TRBJ2-7; CDR3: CASSPSEGFLRAVPRASYEQYF; DNA: TGCGCCAGCAGCCCGTCAGAGGGATTCCTACGAGCAGTACCCCGGGCTTCCTACGAGCAGTACTTC
size: NA; V: TRBV6-2/TRBV6-3; D: NA; J: TRBJ2-5; CDR3: CASSTALGSETPYF; DNA: TGTGCCAGCAGTACGGCCCTTGGGTCAGAGACCCCGTACTTC
size: many; V: TRBV12-3/TRBV12-4; D: TRBD2; J: TRBJ2-3; CDR3: CASSIAGGKDTQYF; DNA: TGTGCCAGCAGTATAGCGGGGGGAAAAGATACGCAGTATTTT
size: many; V: TRBV28; D: TRBD1; J: TRBJ1-3; CDR3: CASRVTGDGNTIYF; DNA: TGTGCCAGCAGAGTGACAGGGGATGGAAACACCATATATTTT
size: many; V: TRBV28; D: NA; J: TRBJ2-3; CDR3: CASSFPPENSRVDHITDTQYF; DNA: TGTGCCAGCAGTTTCCCTCCGGAGAATTCGCGGGTGGACCACATCACAGATACGCAGTATTTT
size: many; V: TRBV7-9; D: NA; J: TRBJ1-5; CDR3: CASSLPLQPQHF; DNA: TGTGCCAGCAGCTTACCTTTACAGCCCCAGCATTTT
size: many; V: TRBV12-5; D: TRBD1; J: TRBJ1-1; CDR3: CASGLHLTGAWGTEAFF; DNA: TGTGCTAGTGGTTTGCATTTGACAGGGGCATGGGGCACTGAAGCTTTCTTT
size: many; V: TRBV7-9; D: NA; J: TRBJ2-7; CDR3: CASSYQADEQYF; DNA: TGTGCCAGCAGCTACCAAGCCGACGAGCAGTACTTC
size: many; V: TRBV7-2; D: NA; J: TRBJ2-1; CDR3: CASSLTWEQFF; DNA: TGTGCCAGCAGCTTAACTTGGGAGCAGTTCTTC
size: many; V: TRBV4-3; D: NA; J: TRBJ2-1; CDR3: CASSQDRIGGTREQFF; DNA: TGCGCCAGCAGCCAAGATCGTATTGGCGGCACGAGAGAGCAGTTCTTC
size: many; V: TRBV28; D: NA; J: TRBJ1-1; CDR3: CASTRSRYEAFF; DNA: TGTGCCAGCACAAGATCGAGGTATGAAGCTTTCTTT
size: NA; V: TRBV4-3; D: NA; J: TRBJ2-3; CDR3: CASSQDIGQRGDTQYF; DNA: TGCGCCAGCAGCCAAGATATAGGACAACGCGGGGATACGCAGTATTTT
size: many; V: TRBV6-6; D: NA; J: TRBJ2-7; CDR3: CASSYGGTYEQYF; DNA: TGTGCCAGCAGTTACGGGGGGACCTACGAGCAGTACTTC